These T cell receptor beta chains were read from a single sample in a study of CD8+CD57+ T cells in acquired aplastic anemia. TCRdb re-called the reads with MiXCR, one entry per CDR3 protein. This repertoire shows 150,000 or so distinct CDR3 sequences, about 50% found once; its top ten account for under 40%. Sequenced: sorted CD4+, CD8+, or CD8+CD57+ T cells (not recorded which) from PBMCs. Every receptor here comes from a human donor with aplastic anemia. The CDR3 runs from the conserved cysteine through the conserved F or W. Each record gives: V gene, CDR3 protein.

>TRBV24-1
CATGGGGTGYNEQFF
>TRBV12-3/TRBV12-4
CASRREGGEQYF
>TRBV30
CAWSSGNTEAFF
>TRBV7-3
CASSPSYYGYTF
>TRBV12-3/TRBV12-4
CASSFQGYNSPLHF
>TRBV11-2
CASSPRTSDGGNEQFF
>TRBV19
CASSITGPTYEQYF
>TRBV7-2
CASSLGVAETQYF
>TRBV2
CASSSSAETQYF
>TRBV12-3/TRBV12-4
CASTRDSYQPQHF
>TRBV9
CASSVVRQPLYQETQYF
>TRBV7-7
CARDLKGQGMYEQYF
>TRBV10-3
CAISETDEAFF
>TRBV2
CASNRDRVGYEQYF
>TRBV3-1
CASSPRDTRNEQFF
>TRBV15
CATSRGVDYGYTF
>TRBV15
CATSRDPRLSNQPQHF
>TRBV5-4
CASSLVAGGVNSPLHF
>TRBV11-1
CASSLEGTVMNTEAFF
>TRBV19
CASSPGGDQYF
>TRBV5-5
CASSLASGYNEQFF
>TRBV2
CASSRQSSYNEQFF
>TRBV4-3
CASSQEGGRAYNDQFF
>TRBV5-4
CASSVGHGGAVNTIYF
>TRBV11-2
CASSSPRDGPREGYTF
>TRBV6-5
CASSHRDRGYTGELFF
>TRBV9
CASSASTGTYNSPLHF
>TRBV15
CATSRVPGTEQFF
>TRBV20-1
CSARGGGNYGYTF
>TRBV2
CASRGDIYANTGELSF
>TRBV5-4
CASSLGLLLAGGTDTQYF
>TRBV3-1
CASSQGYREGFYEQYF
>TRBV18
CASSPTGTPNSEAFF
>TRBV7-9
CASSLLGQYHEAFF
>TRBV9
CASSSNSLGYGYTF
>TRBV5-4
CASSFGWNNSPLHF
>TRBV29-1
CSVRVNTGQETQYF
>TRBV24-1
CATSDWTGSTYEQYF
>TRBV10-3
CAISESTAGVYNEQFF
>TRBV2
CASSEGRWETQYF
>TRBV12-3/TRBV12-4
CASRATGDHEQYF
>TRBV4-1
CASSRGGIVGKGNTIYF
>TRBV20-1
CSAKLGLSYNEQFF
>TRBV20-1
CSARDSGGSYEQYF
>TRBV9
CASSVERASGSGDTQYF
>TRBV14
CASTPGTGDTGELFF